Below, one TCR beta chain is given with its context. In the authors' methods: Amplification of reference gene primers was used by the study to estimate nucleated cell counts. Measured with immunoSEQ multiplex PCR; TCRdb has only the in-frame clones, and not every one. V and J calls plus clone size are reproduced from that table; the DNA served to infer D and trimming. The data show around 300,000 clones, with approximately 90% seen just once and roughly 3.3% held by the top ten. The data belong to a study of blood T cell repertoires in COVID-19. Study at large: COVID-19 samples collected from the United States, Italy and Spain covered acute and convalescent phases. The analysed material was cDNA or gDNA that came from T cells, B-cell-depleted T cells, or PBMCs.

V dropped 4 bases and J dropped 7 bases, with 17 bases sitting between them. Germline V CDR1 and CDR2: SEHNR, FQNEAQ (reference sequence). This CDR3 has 15 residues. The rearrangement links TRBV7-9 to TRBJ2-1; D may be TRBD1 (6 bases). The sequence was collected from a middle-aged woman with acute or convalescent COVID-19. Source material: peripheral blood. CDR3 nucleotides: TGTGCCAGCAGCTCCCCCGAGGGCAGGGGAAATGAGCAGTTCTTC. Translating it yields CASSSPEGRGNEQFF.